This is a list of T cell receptor beta chains from one sample in a study of PD-1 blockade in classical Hodgkin lymphoma. Libraries were prepared by immunoSEQ multiplex PCR; TCRdb keeps only in-frame clonotypes and omits some of them. The table lists about 93,000 clones, roughly 91% of them singletons. The specimen was peripheral blood mononuclear cells (PBMCs), collected before the second cycle of nivolumab. The receptors originated from a human donor with classical Hodgkin lymphoma. CDR3s include the opening cysteine and the closing phenylalanine or tryptophan. The order of the fields is V gene, J gene, clone size, D gene, CDR3 protein, CDR3 DNA. A D gene is named only where the DNA matches it firmly. Rows give clone size only sometimes, using once, few, many, or a class for an expanded clone.

>TRBV30|TRBJ2-1|few|TRBD2
CACLLATRRNEQFF
TGTGCCTGCCTACTAGCGACTCGAAGAAATGAGCAGTTCTTC
>TRBV4-2|TRBJ1-2|once|-
CASSQGLGPGEKVYGYTF
TGTGCCAGCAGCCAAGGTCTGGGTCCGGGTGAGAAGGTCTATGGCTACACCTTC
>TRBV25-1|TRBJ2-7|-|-
CASSGVGVGEQYF
TGTGCCAGCAGTGGGGTTGGGGTGGGCGAGCAGTACTTC
>TRBV29-1|TRBJ2-7|-|TRBD1
CSVVQGVSLYEQYF
TGCAGCGTTGTTCAGGGGGTCAGCCTCTACGAGCAGTACTTC
>TRBV30|TRBJ2-5|-|-
CAWRARGNPAVGTQYF
TGTGCCTGGAGAGCGCGCGGGAATCCCGCCGTTGGGACCCAGTACTTC
>TRBV7-9|TRBJ2-4|-|TRBD1
CASSPDRVITKNIQYF
TGTGCCAGCAGCCCAGACAGGGTTATAACCAAAAACATTCAGTACTTC
>TRBV6-5|TRBJ2-2|-|-
CASSYSRAGTGELFF
TGTGCCAGCAGTTACAGCAGGGCCGGCACCGGGGAGCTGTTTTTT
>TRBV30|TRBJ1-5|once|-
CAWSKDYSNQPQHF
TGTGCCTGGAGTAAGGATTATAGCAATCAGCCCCAGCATTTT
>TRBV29-1|TRBJ2-1|-|TRBD1
CSVDVLAGQGSEQFF
TGCAGCGTTGACGTTCTGGCAGGACAGGGCAGTGAGCAGTTCTTC
>TRBV28|TRBJ2-7|-|TRBD2
CASSLWGGPYEQYF
TGTGCCAGCAGTTTGTGGGGGGGTCCCTACGAGCAGTACTTC
>TRBV6-5|TRBJ1-1|-|-
CASSYSGAGNTEAFF
TGTGCCAGCAGTTACTCAGGGGCAGGGAACACTGAAGCTTTCTTT
>TRBV6-6|TRBJ2-3|-|-
CASTLLGTGSSDTQYF
TGTGCCAGCACTCTCCTCGGGACTGGGAGTTCAGATACGCAGTATTTT
>TRBV7-9|TRBJ1-1|-|TRBD1
CASSFGTGLGTEAFF
TGTGCCAGCAGCTTCGGGACAGGGTTGGGTACTGAAGCTTTCTTT
>TRBV25-1|TRBJ1-1|-|TRBD1
CASSEVGTGVTEAFF
TGTGCCAGCAGTGAAGTCGGGACAGGTGTTACTGAAGCTTTCTTT
>TRBV30|TRBJ1-6|-|TRBD1
CAYGTGNSYNSPLHF
TGTGCCTACGGGACAGGGAACTCCTATAATTCACCCCTCCACTTT
>TRBV29-1|TRBJ2-7|-|TRBD1
CSVGRGLTEGGEQYF
TGCAGCGTAGGCAGGGGGCTTACTGAAGGGGGCGAGCAGTACTTC
>TRBV4-1|TRBJ1-6|-|-
CASSQRGNSPLHF
TGCGCCAGCAGCCAAAGGGGTAATTCACCCCTCCACTTT
>TRBV25-1|TRBJ2-5|-|-
CASSESRGTAQETQYF
TGTGCCAGCAGTGAATCCCGGGGGACTGCACAAGAGACCCAGTACTTC
>TRBV5-8|TRBJ1-5|-|-
CASSLDPPQHF
TGTGCCAGCAGCCTGGATCCGCCCCAGCATTTT
>TRBV27|TRBJ1-2|-|-
CASSFRGTNYGYTF
TGTGCCAGCAGTTTTAGGGGCACTAACTATGGCTACACCTTC
>TRBV7-9|TRBJ2-7|-|-
CASSLEGGNRVGEQYF
TGTGCCAGCAGCTTAGAGGGGGGGAACAGGGTTGGCGAGCAGTACTTC
>TRBV6-1|TRBJ2-1|-|TRBD2
CASVAGQHNEQFF
TGTGCCAGCGTAGCGGGGCAGCACAATGAGCAGTTCTTC
>TRBV5-4|TRBJ1-1|-|-
CASSFRNSREAFF
TGTGCCAGCAGCTTTAGGAACAGTCGTGAAGCTTTCTTT
>TRBV10-1|TRBJ2-1|once|TRBD1
CASSRPGTGGEQFF
TGCGCCAGCAGCCGACCGGGGACAGGGGGTGAGCAGTTCTTC
>TRBV27|TRBJ2-1|-|TRBD2
CASSPRGVYNEQFF
TGTGCCAGCAGTCCGCGGGGGGTTTACAATGAGCAGTTCTTC
>TRBV10-3|TRBJ2-7|-|-
CAISESSGNYEQYF
TGTGCCATCAGTGAGTCGTCTGGGAACTACGAGCAGTACTTC
>TRBV30|TRBJ2-7|-|-
CAWSSGSSYEQYF
TGTGCCTGGAGTTCCGGGAGCAGCTACGAGCAGTACTTC
>TRBV28|TRBJ2-5|-|-
CASSLWGDRQETQYF
TGTGCCAGCAGTTTATGGGGGGATCGCCAAGAGACCCAGTACTTC
>TRBV7-9|TRBJ1-5|-|-
CASSPPGQPQHF
TGTGCCAGCAGCCCCCCGGGTCAGCCCCAGCATTTT
>TRBV5-1|TRBJ2-1|-|TRBD2
CASSQGTSGKNEQFF
TGCGCCAGCAGCCAAGGGACTAGCGGGAAGAATGAGCAGTTCTTC
>TRBV25-1|TRBJ1-4|-|-
CASTPRGERINEKLFF
TGTGCCAGCACCCCGAGGGGTGAACGAATTAATGAAAAACTGTTTTTT
>TRBV28|TRBJ1-5|-|TRBD1
CASSETGGSNQPQHF
TGTGCCAGCAGTGAGACAGGGGGGAGCAATCAGCCCCAGCATTTT
>TRBV9|TRBJ2-3|-|-
CASSARLDMGTDTQYF
TGTGCCAGCAGCGCCCGTCTCGATATGGGCACAGATACGCAGTATTTT
>TRBV2|TRBJ1-6|-|-
CASIPGITASPLHF
TGTGCCAGCATCCCGGGAATCACGGCGTCACCCCTCCACTTT
>TRBV7-9|TRBJ1-2|-|-
CASSLARGNSSGYTF
TGTGCCAGCAGCTTAGCACGGGGTAATTCGTCTGGCTACACCTTC
>TRBV10-1|TRBJ1-1|-|-
CASSESGQNTEAFF
TGCGCCAGCAGTGAGTCGGGCCAGAACACTGAAGCTTTCTTT
>TRBV25-1|TRBJ1-2|-|-
CASSEAPRRGYTF
TGTGCCAGCAGTGAAGCCCCGAGGAGGGGCTACACCTTC
>TRBV27|TRBJ2-7|-|TRBD2
CASSLSRTSGRRHEQYF
TGTGCCAGCAGTTTATCCCGGACTAGCGGGAGGAGACACGAGCAGTACTTC
>TRBV19|TRBJ2-7|-|TRBD2
CASSRTSGRYEQYF
TGTGCCAGTAGCCGGACTAGCGGGAGATACGAGCAGTACTTC
>TRBV10-3|TRBJ2-2|once|-
CAISPQTNANTGELFF
TGTGCCATCTCCCCACAGACAAACGCGAACACCGGGGAGCTGTTTTTT
>TRBV28|TRBJ1-2|-|TRBD1
CASSEAGTGFMRYGYTF
TGTGCCAGCAGCGAAGCCGGGACAGGGTTCATGAGATATGGCTACACCTTC
>TRBV30|TRBJ2-7|-|-
CAWERGQNYEQYF
TGTGCCTGGGAGAGGGGTCAGAACTACGAGCAGTACTTC
>TRBV6-5|TRBJ2-5|-|TRBD2
CASSGLAGGAATQYF
TGTGCCAGCTCCGGACTAGCGGGAGGGGCGGCGACCCAGTACTTC
>TRBV5-1|TRBJ2-5|-|TRBD2
CASSLGLRLADHQETQYF
TGCGCCAGCAGCTTGGGACTGAGACTAGCAGACCACCAAGAGACCCAGTACTTC
>TRBV19|TRBJ2-6|-|TRBD2
CASSISGRAGSGANVLTF
TGTGCCAGTAGTATTAGCGGGAGGGCCGGGTCTGGGGCCAACGTCCTGACTTTC
>TRBV6-5|TRBJ2-7|-|-
CASTFRGGLPYEQYF
TGTGCCAGCACCTTCAGGGGGGGTCTTCCCTACGAGCAGTACTTC
>TRBV19|TRBJ1-1|-|TRBD1
CASSRQGNRGTEAFF
TGTGCCAGTAGCCGACAGGGGAATCGGGGCACTGAAGCTTTCTTT
>TRBV19|TRBJ1-2|-|TRBD1
CASKDRGYYGYTF
TGTGCCAGTAAGGACAGGGGGTACTATGGCTACACCTTC
>TRBV19|TRBJ1-4|-|-
CASSMSQAGEKLFF
TGTGCCAGTAGTATGTCGCAGGCGGGAGAAAAACTGTTTTTT
>TRBV29-1|TRBJ2-5|-|TRBD1
CSMAGTAYQETQYF
TGCAGCATGGCCGGGACAGCGTACCAAGAGACCCAGTACTTC
>TRBV4-2|TRBJ1-6|-|-
CASSRSNSPLHF
TGTGCCAGCAGCCGAAGTAATTCACCCCTCCACTTT
>TRBV6-1|TRBJ2-3|-|-
CASSGYPGVISDTQYF
TGTGCCAGCAGTGGTTATCCAGGGGTGATATCAGATACGCAGTATTTT
>TRBV29-1|TRBJ2-2|once|-
CSVVEGAPGTGELFF
TGCAGCGTTGTTGAGGGAGCTCCGGGGACCGGGGAGCTGTTTTTT
>TRBV6-5|TRBJ2-3|-|TRBD2
CASSYGLAGVDTQYF
TGTGCCAGCAGTTACGGACTAGCGGGAGTAGATACGCAGTATTTT
>TRBV11-2|TRBJ1-4|-|-
CASRPWPHGEKLFF
TGTGCCAGCAGGCCGTGGCCCCATGGTGAAAAACTGTTTTTT
>TRBV11-2|TRBJ2-1|once|-
CASSLVYPIKGNNEQFF
TGTGCCAGCAGCTTAGTGTACCCCATCAAGGGGAACAATGAGCAGTTCTTC
>TRBV28|TRBJ2-7|-|TRBD1
CASSPHRTGHISEQYF
TGTGCCAGCAGTCCACATCGGACAGGGCACATAAGCGAGCAGTACTTC